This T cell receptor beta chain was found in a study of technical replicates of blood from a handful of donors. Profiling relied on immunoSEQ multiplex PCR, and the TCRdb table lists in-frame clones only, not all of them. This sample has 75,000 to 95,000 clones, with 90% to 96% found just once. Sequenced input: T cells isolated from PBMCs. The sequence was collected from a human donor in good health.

The CDR3 sequence: CASSFGGVDEQFF. The DNA for the CDR3 is TGTGCCAGCAGTTTCGGAGGGGTGGATGAGCAGTTCTTC. The chain joins TRBV27 to TRBJ2-1, with a possible D match to TRBD2 (6 bases). The V gene's germline CDR1 is MNHEY and CDR2 SMNVEV (reference sequence). The CDR3 is 13 residues long. V was trimmed by 3 bases and J by 8 bases, leaving 11 bases between them.